This passage covers 11 T cell receptor beta chains from one sample sequenced in a study of shared clonotypes between healthy human individuals. Naive CD8 cells lacked CD45RO and underwent positive selection for CCR7, leaving out terminally differentiated effector memory CD45RA+ cells. Libraries were prepared by immunoSEQ multiplex PCR; TCRdb keeps only in-frame clonotypes and omits some of them. The data contain under 850,000 clones, about 91% of them seen just once; the ten biggest clones take up approximately 25%. The sequencing input was naive CD8+ T cells sorted from blood. These receptors all stem from a man aged 30 to 45 in good health.

Here the CDR3 reads CATSRDPGQGYEQYF. In nucleotides, the CDR3 is TGTGCCACCAGCAGAGACCCGGGACAGGGCTACGAGCAGTACTTC. The V and J genes are TRBV15 and TRBJ2-7; 9 nucleotides line up with TRBD1. From germline, CDR1 is LNHNV and CDR2 YYDKDF (reference sequence). This CDR3 region has 15 residues. Unmatched junction bases numbered 3, after V lost 0 bases and J lost 3 bases.

The rearrangement links TRBV19 to TRBJ1-5, with D possibly being TRBD1 (5 bases). Trimming removed 6 bases from V and 9 bases from J, with 18 bases in between. The CDR3 has 14 amino acids. In germline, CDR1 is LNHDA, CDR2 SQIVND (reference sequence). The CDR3 region has the DNA TGTGCCAGTAGCCCAGGTCAGGGACCGCGGCCCCAGCATTTT. As protein: CASSPGQGPRPQHF.

This clone was recorded once. V and J are TRBV6-6 and TRBJ1-5; TRBD1 might be the D (6 bases). The V and J ends lost 6 bases and 2 bases respectively, with 14 bases between them. The CDR3 covers 15 residues. In germline, CDR1 is MNHNY, CDR2 SVGAGI (reference sequence). CDR3 region: CASRLGAGGNQPQHF. Here the CDR3 DNA reads TGTGCCAGCAGATTGGGGGCTGGGGGCAATCAGCCCCAGCATTTT.

This chain uses TRBV28 with TRBJ1-5; TRBD1 might be the D (5 bases). The V gene lost 3 bases and the J gene lost 4 bases, with 13 bases spanning the gap. Germline V gene lookup returns CDR1 MDHEN and CDR2 SYDVKM. The CDR3 is 15 residues long. The CDR3 sequence is CASSFGSPGNQPQHF. In DNA, the CDR3 is TGTGCCAGCAGTTTCGGGTCCCCAGGGAATCAGCCCCAGCATTTT.

This chain connects TRBV7-9 to TRBJ2-1; 8 bases match TRBD1. In germline, CDR1 is SEHNR, CDR2 FQNEAQ (reference sequence). V trimming: 4 bases; J trimming: 0 bases; junction bases outside the gene matches: 5. This CDR3 spans 16 amino acids. CDR3: CASSSGQGVSYNEQFF. The CDR3 DNA sequence: TGTGCCAGCAGCTCCGGACAGGGCGTCTCCTACAATGAGCAGTTCTTC. Based on the CDR3 plus reference TRBV7-9 and TRBJ2-1, the full variable domain is DTGVSQNPRHKITKRGQNVTFRCDPISEHNRLYWYRQTLGQGPEFLTYFQNEAQLEKSRLLSDRFSAERPKGSFSTLEIQRTEQGDSAMYLCASSSGQGVSYNEQFFGPGTRLTVL.

The V and J genes are TRBV2 and TRBJ1-5; 7 nucleotides agree with TRBD1. The CDR3 has 17 amino acids. J lost 0 bases, V lost 6 bases, and 11 bases had no gene match. The germline gives CDR1 SNHLY, CDR2 FYNNEI. The CDR3 DNA reads TGTGCCAGCAGCCCCGTGGACAGGACCGATAGCAATCAGCCCCAGCATTTT. It translates to CASSPVDRTDSNQPQHF.

Here the CDR3 reads CATSRDRVTGHYGYTF. The CDR3 DNA reads TGTGCCACCAGCAGAGATCGGGTGACAGGCCACTATGGCTACACCTTC. The chain couples TRBV15 to TRBJ1-2; possibly TRBD1 for D (6 bases). Trimming shortened V by 0 bases and J by 3 bases, and 14 bases separated the two germline ends. Germline values: CDR1 LNHNV, CDR2 YYDKDF (reference sequence). The CDR3 is made up of 16 amino acids.

Of note for this clone: Additional DNA sequences in this sample encode the identical CDR3. The genes are TRBV27 and TRBJ1-2; the D gene is possibly TRBD1 (6 bases). From germline, CDR1 is MNHEY and CDR2 SMNVEV (reference sequence). V was cut by 4 bases and J by 2 bases, with 8 bases left in between. The CDR3 extends over 13 amino acids. The CDR3 loop is CASSWGGNYGYTF. As DNA, the CDR3 is TGTGCCAGCAGTTGGGGGGGCAACTATGGCTACACCTTC.

The chain couples TRBV5-4 to TRBJ2-7; 8 bases line up with TRBD2. This CDR3 is 14 amino acids long. Germline V gives CDR1 SGHNT, CDR2 YYREEE (reference sequence). The junction had 6 bases not matched to a gene; V was cut back by 1 base and J by 6 bases. The CDR3 is CASSLTGGPGEQYF. For the CDR3, the DNA is TGTGCCAGCAGCTTGACGGGAGGGCCGGGCGAGCAGTACTTC.

The gene calls are TRBV7-2 and TRBJ2-2, with TRBD2 identical over 9 bases. This CDR3 is built from 17 residues. J lost 5 bases, V lost 2 bases, and 9 bases had no gene match. Per germline, CDR1 SGHTA and CDR2 FQGNSA. CDR3 sequence (DNA): TGTGCCAGCAGCTTACCTCCTATGCGGGAGGGTACCGGGGAGCTGTTTTTT. Amino acid sequence: CASSLPPMREGTGELFF.

This chain joins TRBV5-1 and TRBJ2-5; possible D gene TRBD2, 5 bases. The germline V gene encodes CDR1 SGHRS and CDR2 YFSETQ. The V end was cut by 4 bases, the J end by 5 bases, with 18 bases between. This CDR3 contains 15 residues. DNA of the CDR3: TGCGCCAGCAGCACCGGACTGTTTAAGAGGGAGACCCAGTACTTC. It translates to CASSTGLFKRETQYF.